A single sample is the source of the 22 T cell receptor beta chains below, sequenced in a study of Ad26.COV2.S vaccination and SARS-CoV-2 variants. Generated by immunoSEQ multiplex PCR, the TCRdb table keeps only in-frame clones and is missing some. The repertoire holds fewer than 400,000 clones, with approximately 90% as singletons. The treatment is: roughly 20 received Ad26.COV2.S at low or high dose, single or two shots; roughly five received placebo; per-sample allocation not given. Each sample was drawn 63 days after the first injection (of vaccine or placebo). Here the sequenced sample was peripheral blood, taken in a trial of Ad26.COV2.S vaccine versus placebo. The receptor set was obtained from a person aged 18 to 59 who received the Ad26.COV2.S COVID-19 vaccine or a placebo.

The gene calls are TRBV24-1 and TRBJ2-1, with D unclear. This CDR3 spans 13 amino acids. Germline values: CDR1 KGHDR, CDR2 SFDVKD. V lost 3 bases, J lost 7 bases, and 9 bases lay in between. The CDR3 reads CATSDQLMNEQFF. The CDR3 DNA reads TGTGCCACCAGTGATCAGTTGATGAATGAGCAGTTCTTC.

This clone was counted a few times. The J gene is TRBJ1-6, the V gene TRBV28, with D maybe TRBD1 (6 bases). V lost 8 bases to trimming and J lost 3 bases, with 14 bases between them. CDR3 length: 15 residues. Germline lookup yields CDR1 MDHEN and CDR2 SYDVKM. CDR3 sequence (DNA): TGTGCCAGCGGGGGCCGCTCTGTCTATAATTCACCCCTCCACTTT. Protein product: CASGGRSVYNSPLHF. Combining the CDR3 with reference TRBV28 and TRBJ1-6 gives the whole variable domain DVKVTQSSRYLVKRTGEKVFLECVQDMDHENMFWYRQDPGLGLRLIYFSYDVKMKEKGDIPEGYSVSREKKERFSLILESASTNQTSMYLCASGGRSVYNSPLHFGNGTRLTVT.

This sequence joins TRBV5-6 and TRBJ1-5; 9 bases line up with TRBD1. The CDR3 runs 16 residues. V was pared by 4 bases and J by 6 bases, with 11 bases of the junction left unmatched. The germline gives CDR1 SGHDT, CDR2 YYEEEE. For the CDR3, the DNA is TGTGCCAGCAGCACCTCCGGGACAGGGAGGTTTCAGCCCCAGCATTTT. This encodes CASSTSGTGRFQPQHF. Supplemented by reference TRBV5-6 and TRBJ1-5, the full variable domain reads DAGVTQSPTHLIKTRGQQVTLRCSPKSGHDTVSWYQQALGQGPQFIFQYYEEEERQRGNFPDRFSGHQFPNYSSELNVNALLLGDSALYLCASSTSGTGRFQPQHFGDGTRLSIL.

This chain uses TRBV18 with TRBJ1-1, with TRBD1 matching over 8 bases. Germline CDR1 and CDR2: KGHSH and LQKENI. This CDR3 comprises 16 residues. Unmatched junction bases numbered 16, after V lost 2 bases and J lost 11 bases. CDR3 residues: CASSPMGYGQGADAFF. As DNA, the CDR3 is TGTGCCAGCTCACCAATGGGATATGGGCAGGGGGCCGATGCTTTCTTT. The whole variable domain, filled in from reference TRBV18 and TRBJ1-1, reads NAGVMQNPRHLVRRRGQEARLRCSPMKGHSHVYWYRQLPEEGLKFMVYLQKENIIDESGMPKERFSAEFPKEGPSILRIQQVVRGDSAAYFCASSPMGYGQGADAFFGQGTRLTVV.

The rearrangement links TRBV4-1 to TRBJ1-2; unclear D gene. The V end was cut by 4 bases, the J end by 7 bases, with 16 bases between. The CDR3 loop spans 14 amino acids. From germline, CDR1 is MGHRA and CDR2 YSYEKL. CDR3 amino acids: CASSRRPSSGGYTF. The CDR3 DNA follows: TGCGCCAGCAGCCGAAGACCCTCGTCTGGTGGCTACACCTTC.

The sample holds a few counts of this clone. The J gene is TRBJ2-1, the V gene TRBV4-2; 9 bases fit TRBD1. Per germline, CDR1 LGHNA and CDR2 YNFKEQ. The CDR3 has 14 amino acids. V was clipped by 1 base and J by 5 bases; unmatched bases: 0. In DNA form, the CDR3 reads TGTGCCAGCAGCCAAGGGACAGGGGACAATGAGCAGTTCTTC. Encoded protein: CASSQGTGDNEQFF.

J is TRBJ2-1 and V is TRBV5-4, with 7 bases lining up with TRBD2. There are 15 residues in the CDR3. V dropped 1 base and J dropped 7; count of bases not matched to a gene: 8. Germline V gives CDR1 SGHNT, CDR2 YYREEE (reference sequence). CDR3 in DNA: TGTGCCAGCAGCTTGAGTAGCGGGTCAGAAAATGAGCAGTTCTTC. Amino acid sequence: CASSLSSGSENEQFF.

This chain joins TRBV19 and TRBJ1-5; TRBD1 might be the D (6 bases). In germline, CDR1 is LNHDA, CDR2 SQIVND (reference sequence). CDR3 size: 14 residues. V was pared by 4 bases and J by 6 bases, with 13 bases between. DNA for the CDR3: TGTGCCAGTAGTAGAGGACAGTTGGGTCAGCCCCAGCATTTT. Protein: CASSRGQLGQPQHF.

The chain recombines TRBV27 with TRBJ2-3, with D unclear. V was shortened by 2 bases and J by 4 bases, with 10 bases between the two germline ends. CDR3 length: 14 residues. CDR1 is MNHEY, CDR2 SMNVEV, per germline (reference sequence). CDR3 amino acids: CASSLDLGADTQYF. The CDR3 nucleotides are TGTGCCAGCAGTTTAGACCTTGGGGCAGATACGCAGTATTTT.

Regarding this clone: A junction boundary mismatches the germline segment, possibly from a read error. Other DNA sequences in this sample translate to the same CDR3. V is TRBV7-8 and J is TRBJ2-7; 11 bases are shared with TRBD2. Per the germline V gene, CDR1 is SGHVS and CDR2 is FQNEAQ. The CDR3 length is 14 residues. DNA of the CDR3: TGTGCCAGCAGTTCAACTAGCGGGAGATACGAGCAGTACTTT. It is translated as CASSSTSGRYEQYF. The whole variable domain, remainder taken from reference TRBV7-8 and TRBJ2-7, is GAGVSQSPRYKVAKRGQDVALRCDPISGHVSLFWYQQALGQGPEFLTYFQNEAQLDKSGLPSDRFFAERPEGSVSTLKIQRTQQEDSAVYLCASSSTSGRYEQYFGPGTRLTVT.

This clone showed up just a few times. This rearrangement joins TRBV2 to TRBJ1-6; D gene uncertain. The CDR3 runs 15 residues. The V end was cut by 8 bases, the J end by 0 bases, with 11 bases between. The germline V gene has CDR1 SNHLY and CDR2 FYNNEI. In DNA, the CDR3 is TGTGCCAGCGGGTGGGGAAGCTCCTATAATTCACCCCTCCACTTT. Translation: CASGWGSSYNSPLHF. Full variable domain (remainder filled in from reference TRBV2 and TRBJ1-6): EPEVTQTPSHQVTQMGQEVILRCVPISNHLYFYWYRQILGQKVEFLVSFYNNEISEKSEIFDDQFSVERPDGSNFTLKIRSTKLEDSAMYFCASGWGSSYNSPLHFGNGTRLTVT.

In this sample, this clone turned up a few times. The V gene is TRBV6-6, the J gene TRBJ2-5; D may match TRBD1 or TRBD2 (5 bases each). V lost 6 bases, J lost 1 base, and 15 bases lay in between. In germline, CDR1 is MNHNY, CDR2 SVGAGI (reference sequence). The CDR3 loop spans 15 amino acids. CDR3: CASSPPGTRQETQYF. The DNA for the CDR3 is TGTGCCAGCAGCCCTCCCGGGACCCGCCAAGAGACCCAGTACTTC.

This clone was counted once. This rearrangement joins TRBV5-6 to TRBJ1-6; weak D call: TRBD1 (6 bases). Trimming cost V 0 bases and J 9 bases, with 13 bases left between them. Germline values: CDR1 SGHDT, CDR2 YYEEEE. The CDR3 is made up of 15 amino acids. Written as DNA, the CDR3 is TGTGCCAGCAGCTTGGGACAGGTTAATGGTTCACCCCTCCACTTT. It encodes CASSLGQVNGSPLHF.

CDR3 amino acids: CASSGTGFGEQYF. CDR3 bases: TGTGCCAGCAGCGGAACAGGGTTTGGGGAGCAGTACTTC. The rearrangement links TRBV9 to TRBJ2-7; a possible D gene is TRBD1 (6 bases). The V end lost 3 bases, the J end lost 7 bases, and 14 bases lay between the germline ends. The CDR3 totals 13 residues. Germline loops: CDR1 SGDLS, CDR2 YYNGEE.

This clone was observed once. The genes are TRBV5-1 and TRBJ2-1; possible D gene TRBD2, 6 bases. The germline CDR1 and CDR2 sequences are SGHRS and YFSETQ. Trimming left V 3 bases short and J 0 bases short, with 13 bases between. This CDR3 is built from 16 residues. CDR3: CASSSGVGVSYNEQFF. CDR3 nucleotide sequence: TGCGCCAGCAGCTCGGGGGTTGGTGTCTCCTACAATGAGCAGTTCTTC.

This chain uses TRBV2 with TRBJ1-1; 8 bases align to TRBD1. CDR3 size: 14 residues. With V trimmed by 8 bases and J by 0 bases, 5 bases remained unmatched. Germline V gene lookup returns CDR1 SNHLY and CDR2 FYNNEI. The CDR3 spells CASDRGGMNTEAFF. In DNA, the CDR3 is TGTGCCAGCGACAGGGGAGGGATGAACACTGAAGCTTTCTTT.

V is TRBV5-1 and J is TRBJ2-1; 9 nucleotides align to TRBD2. CDR3 length: 15 residues. Per germline, CDR1 SGHRS and CDR2 YFSETQ. V lost 5 bases and J lost 6; bases outside the gene matches: 9. CDR3 nucleotides: TGCGCCAGCAGACCCGGACTAGCGCTTTTCAATGAGCAGTTCTTC. It translates to CASRPGLALFNEQFF.

The rearrangement links TRBV7-9 to TRBJ2-7; D is undetermined. In germline, CDR1 is SEHNR, CDR2 FQNEAQ (reference sequence). The CDR3 covers 13 residues. V was clipped by 5 bases and J by 6 bases, with 14 bases between them. CDR3 amino acids: CASSGTSGGEQYF. CDR3 nucleotides: TGTGCCAGCAGCGGTACGTCGGGCGGCGAGCAGTACTTC.

V gene TRBV6-2 or TRBV6-3 combines with J gene TRBJ2-7; TRBD2 aligns across 9 bases. Germline V lookup: CDR1 MNHEY, CDR2 SVGEGT. CDR3 length: 13 residues. After removal of 2 bases from V and 7 bases from J, the junction contained 3 bases not matched to a gene. The CDR3 DNA follows: TGTGCCAGCAGTTACATCGCGGGGGGGGAGCAGTACTTC. As protein: CASSYIAGGEQYF.

The chain couples TRBV2 to TRBJ2-2, with D maybe TRBD1 (5 bases). CDR3 length: 15 amino acids. V lost 0 bases to trimming and J lost 4 bases, with 9 bases between them. Looked up from germline, CDR1 is SNHLY and CDR2 is FYNNEI. CDR3 DNA sequence: TGTGCCAGCAGTGAAGCGCTTGGGGCCACCGGGGAGCTGTTTTTT. The encoded protein is CASSEALGATGELFF. Full variable domain (rest looked up from reference TRBV2 and TRBJ2-2): EPEVTQTPSHQVTQMGQEVILRCVPISNHLYFYWYRQILGQKVEFLVSFYNNEISEKSEIFDDQFSVERPDGSNFTLKIRSTKLEDSAMYFCASSEALGATGELFFGEGSRLTVL.

The rearrangement links TRBV7-3 to TRBJ1-2; TRBD1 is a possible D gene (6 bases). Germline assignment: CDR1 SGHTA and CDR2 FQGTGA. CDR3 length: 13 amino acids. Trimming pared 5 bases from V and 8 bases from J, leaving 15 bases between. The CDR3 loop reads CASSPRRGEGYTF. DNA of the CDR3: TGTGCCAGCAGCCCCCGGAGGGGGGAGGGCTACACCTTC.

The V call is TRBV3-1 (or the pseudogene TRBV3-2), the J call TRBJ2-1, with a tentative D call TRBD2 (6 bases). Looked up from germline, CDR1 is LGHDT and CDR2 is YNNKEL (reference sequence). CDR3 length equals 15 residues. Between the trimmed V and J ends, which lost 7 bases and 8 bases, there was a span of 21 bases. DNA of the CDR3: TGTGCCAGCACTCTCGGGGGTAGCTTGCGGCATGAGCAGTTCTTC. This sequence encodes CASTLGGSLRHEQFF.